This TCR beta chain stems from a study of blood T cells in healthy people across ages. Combining a sample-barcoded 5' primer with a J-beta primer mix, a second PCR ran for roughly 7 to 12 cycles. TCRdb reprocessed the 5' RACE reads with MiXCR, giving one entry per CDR3 protein. The table records about 1,400,000 distinct CDR3 sequences, around 42% of them present only once. Germline CDR1 and CDR2: MNHNS and SASEGT. V was pared by 1 base and J by 8 bases, with 6 bases of the junction left unmatched. CDR3 length equals 15 residues. The material sequenced was blood. The source is a woman aged 18-35 years in good health. The chain carries TRBV6-1 and TRBJ1-2, with TRBD1 identical over 11 bases. CDR3 DNA: TGTGCCAGCAGTGAAGGCGGACAGGGGGCGCTCGGCTACACCTTC. Protein product: CASSEGGQGALGYTF.